This note documents a single T cell receptor (beta chain) sequence. Amplification used 60 Vbeta primers and 13 Jbeta primers. The assay was immunoSEQ multiplex PCR, and TCRdb's table has in-frame clones only and misses some. In the table there are over 65,000 clones, approximately 79% of which are singletons. The source of the sample is a study of cytomegalovirus exposure and HLA in healthy donors. Germline V gene sequence: CDR1 SQVTM, CDR2 ANQGSEA. CDR3 size: 12 residues. With V trimmed by 4 bases and J by 9 bases, 5 bases remained unmatched. This chain links TRBV29-1 with TRBJ2-2; 7 nucleotides align to TRBD1. The sequencing input was PBMCs. The TCR sequence derives from a human donor in good health. The CDR3 region has the DNA TGCAGCGTTGGACAGGGTTCCCGGGAGCTGTTTTTT. It specifies CSVGQGSRELFF.